This T cell receptor beta chain was found in a study of glioma-infiltrating T cells. Study outcomes and limitations: Non-neoplastic patients had below-expected tissue-blood divergence, while all gliomas exceeded expectation. Tissue and blood shared very few CDR3 sequences.

CDR1 is MDHEN and CDR2 is SYDVKM in the germline V gene. CDR3 length equals 14 residues. V lost 6 bases to trimming and J lost 3 bases, with 15 bases between them. The iRepertoire nested amplicon-rescue multiplex PCR amplified TCR alpha and beta CDR3s from RNA. Each CDR3 protein gets one entry after TCRdb re-called the multiplex PCR reads with MiXCR. The table has roughly 10,000 distinct CDR3 sequences, 50% to 65% seen once. This clonotype is large (0.1 to 1%) within its sample. What it binds is unknown. The sequenced sample was glioma tissue, nonneoplastic brain tissue, or PBMCs (not recorded which). The chain links TRBV28 to TRBJ2-7, with D perhaps matching TRBD1 (6 bases). The TCR sequence derives from a human donor with low-grade glioma or glioblastoma, undergoing nonglioma brain surgery, or in good health (not recorded which). DNA of the CDR3: TGTGCCAGCAGCCCACCCGGGACACACTACGAGCAGTACTTC. This sequence encodes CASSPPGTHYEQYF.